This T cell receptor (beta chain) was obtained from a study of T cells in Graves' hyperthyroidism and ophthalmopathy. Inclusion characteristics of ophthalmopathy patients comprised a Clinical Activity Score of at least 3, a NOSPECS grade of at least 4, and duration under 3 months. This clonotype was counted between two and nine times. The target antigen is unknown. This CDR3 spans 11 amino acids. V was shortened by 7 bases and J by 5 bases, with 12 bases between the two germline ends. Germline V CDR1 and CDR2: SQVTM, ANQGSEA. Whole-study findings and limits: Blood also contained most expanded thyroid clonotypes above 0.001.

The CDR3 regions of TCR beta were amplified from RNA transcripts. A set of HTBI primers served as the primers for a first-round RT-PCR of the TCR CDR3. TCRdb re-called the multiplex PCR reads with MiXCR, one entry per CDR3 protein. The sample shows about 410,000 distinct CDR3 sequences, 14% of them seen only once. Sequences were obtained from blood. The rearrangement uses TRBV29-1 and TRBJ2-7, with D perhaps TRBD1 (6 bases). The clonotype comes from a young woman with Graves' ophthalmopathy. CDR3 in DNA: TGCAGCGCGGGTGAGGGGGACGAGCAGTACTTC. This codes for CSAGEGDEQYF.